Presented here are 16 T cell receptor beta chains from one specimen sequenced in a study of response to subunit inactivated influenza vaccine. TCRdb analysed the RT-PCR reads with MiXCR anew, one entry per CDR3 protein. Of approximately 200,000 distinct CDR3 sequences detected, about an eighth appear once; the ten largest clones hold approximately 30%. The sequencing here drew on CD8+ T cells sorted from PBMCs, taken 5 days after vaccination. Receptors originate from a man aged 50 or older who received an inactivated influenza vaccine.

The rearrangement joins TRBV29-1 to TRBJ1-1; D is perhaps TRBD1 (6 bases). V lost 7 bases, J lost 5 bases, and 11 bases lay in between. The CDR3 covers 11 residues. Germline V gives CDR1 SQVTM, CDR2 ANQGSEA. DNA of the CDR3: TGCAGCGGTGGGGGCCAAACTGAAGCTTTCTTT. The encoded protein is CSGGGQTEAFF.

This clonotype was seen at least ten times. This chain joins TRBV7-9 and TRBJ2-7, with D maybe TRBD2 (6 bases). The V gene lost 6 bases and the J gene lost 2 bases, with 14 bases spanning the gap. The germline gives CDR1 SEHNR, CDR2 FQNEAQ (reference sequence). CDR3 size: 14 residues. The CDR3 region is CASRSSGVPYEQYF. The CDR3 DNA reads TGTGCCAGCAGGTCTTCGGGGGTACCCTACGAGCAGTACTTC.

The J gene is TRBJ2-1, the V gene TRBV7-2; D unresolved. From germline, CDR1 is SGHTA and CDR2 FQGNSA. The CDR3 covers 12 residues. CDR3 amino acids: CATGVSYNEQFF. The CDR3 region has the DNA TGTGCTACGGGCGTATCCTACAATGAGCAGTTCTTC.

The genes are TRBV20-1 and TRBJ1-5; D is unclear. The V gene lost 2 bases and the J gene lost 0 bases, with 8 bases spanning the gap. The CDR3 length is 14 residues. Germline V gene data show CDR1 as DFQATT and CDR2 as SNEGSKA (reference sequence). CDR3 in amino acids: CSARKGYSNQPQHF. CDR3 bases: TGCAGTGCTAGAAAAGGGTATAGCAATCAGCCCCAGCATTTT.

The chain uses TRBV12-3 or TRBV12-4 and TRBJ1-1; D is unclear. The V and J ends lost 3 bases and 4 bases respectively, with 9 bases between them. The CDR3 loop spans 13 amino acids. The CDR3: CASSFYMGTEAFF. In DNA, the CDR3 is TGTGCCAGCAGTTTCTACATGGGCACTGAAGCTTTCTTT.

There are a few counts of this clonotype. The chain employs TRBV6-2 or TRBV6-3 and TRBJ2-7; D not certain. The ends were cut back, 6 bases at V and 2 bases at J, with 14 bases in the middle. This CDR3 has 14 amino acids. The germline gives CDR1 MNHEY, CDR2 SVGEGT. DNA for the CDR3: TGTGCCAGCAGCTTTCCTGACCCTGCCTACGAGCAGTACTTC. Residues: CASSFPDPAYEQYF.

DNA of the CDR3: TGTGCCAGCAGCTTGCCGGGACTAGACGCGGAGACCCAGTACTTC. Protein: CASSLPGLDAETQYF. V is TRBV7-8 and J is TRBJ2-5; 8 bases agree with TRBD2. The CDR3 sequence is 15 residues long. From germline, CDR1 is SGHVS and CDR2 FQNEAQ. Trimming took 3 bases from V and 5 from J; bases not matched to a gene: 8.

This clonotype was recorded a few times. V is TRBV7-9 and J is TRBJ2-5, with 8 bases fitting TRBD1. This CDR3 contains 17 residues. V dropped 5 bases and J dropped 5; count of bases not matched to a gene: 16. Germline assignment: CDR1 SEHNR and CDR2 FQNEAQ (reference sequence). The CDR3 DNA follows: TGTGCCAGCAGCCGCTTTCCGACAGGGGCGGTGGGGGAGACCCAGTACTTC. Translation gives CASSRFPTGAVGETQYF.

The chain joins TRBV12-3 or TRBV12-4 to TRBJ2-3; 9 bases agree with TRBD1. The CDR3 runs 19 residues. V lost 5 bases, J lost 5 bases, and 20 bases stayed unmatched. The CDR3 loop is CASSPQGAGAHSVEDTQYF. The DNA of the CDR3 is TGTGCCAGCAGTCCACAGGGGGCCGGAGCCCACAGTGTTGAAGATACGCAGTATTTT.

V and J are TRBV6-1 and TRBJ1-4, with 9 bases that match TRBD1. The germline gives CDR1 MNHNS, CDR2 SASEGT. The V gene end was trimmed by 6 bases and the J gene end by 8 bases; junction bases not matched to a gene: 10. The CDR3 has 15 residues. In DNA, the CDR3 is TGTGCCAGCAGCGAAACAGGGGGCTCAGGAGAAAAACTGTTTTTT. As protein: CASSETGGSGEKLFF.

The V and J genes are TRBV6-5 and TRBJ2-7; D is unclear. This CDR3 has 16 residues. In germline, CDR1 is MNHEY, CDR2 SVGAGI. The V end lost 0 bases, the J end lost 3 bases, and 15 bases lay between the germline ends. The CDR3: CASSYSWGEVGYEQYF. Written as DNA, the CDR3 is TGTGCCAGCAGTTACTCATGGGGTGAGGTAGGCTACGAGCAGTACTTC.

The chain combines TRBV4-1 with TRBJ2-7, with 10 bases matching TRBD2. J was trimmed by 6 bases and V by 1 base; bases with no gene match: 6. CDR1 and CDR2 (germline): MGHRA, YSYEKL. The CDR3 is 15 amino acids. The CDR3 spells CASSQAPLAGVEQYF. The CDR3 bases are TGCGCCAGCAGCCAAGCACCCCTAGCGGGAGTCGAGCAGTACTTC.

The rearrangement joins TRBV11-2 to TRBJ1-2, with 7 bases aligning to TRBD1. Germline V gene sequence: CDR1 SGHAT, CDR2 FQNNGV. The junction had 8 bases not matched to a gene; V was cut back by 4 bases and J by 6 bases. The CDR3 contains 14 residues. The CDR3, as DNA: TGTGCCAGCAGCTCCACGGACAGGAGAAATGGCTACACCTTC. It translates to CASSSTDRRNGYTF. The whole variable domain, filled in from reference TRBV11-2 and TRBJ1-2, reads EAGVAQSPRYKIIEKRQSVAFWCNPISGHATLYWYQQILGQGPKLLIQFQNNGVVDDSQLPKDRFSAERLKGVDSTLKIQPAKLEDSAVYLCASSSTDRRNGYTFGSGTRLTVV.

This clonotype came up a few times. The V call is TRBV9, the J call TRBJ2-1, with unresolved D. The germline V gene has CDR1 SGDLS and CDR2 YYNGEE. This CDR3 contains 16 residues. The V and J ends lost 3 bases and 0 bases respectively, with 13 bases between them. CDR3: CASSAGGSSSYNEQFF. CDR3 nucleotides: TGTGCCAGCAGCGCCGGCGGCTCAAGCTCCTACAATGAGCAGTTCTTC. Full variable domain (missing parts from reference TRBV9 and TRBJ2-1): DSGVTQTPKHLITATGQRVTLRCSPRSGDLSVYWYQQSLDQGLQFLIQYYNGEERAKGNILERFSAQQFPDLHSELNLSSLELGDSALYFCASSAGGSSSYNEQFFGPGTRLTVL.

This sequence joins TRBV9 and TRBJ2-3, with 10 bases lining up with TRBD2. CDR3 size: 16 residues. Unmatched junction bases numbered 1, after V lost 0 bases and J lost 0 bases. Germline CDR1 reads SGDLS; CDR2 reads YYNGEE. The CDR3: CASSVELAGSTDTQYF. In DNA, the CDR3 is TGTGCCAGCAGCGTAGAACTAGCGGGAAGCACAGATACGCAGTATTTT.

This chain links TRBV30 with TRBJ2-5; 7 bases map to TRBD2. The CDR3 has 11 amino acids. Per germline, CDR1 GTSNPN and CDR2 SVGIG (reference sequence). J was trimmed by 14 bases and V by 2 bases; bases with no gene match: 8. Here the CDR3 reads CAWSRTSDTYF. CDR3 nucleotides: TGTGCCTGGAGTCGCACTAGCGACACATACTTC.